This T cell receptor (beta chain) was sequenced for a study of blood T cells in healthy people across ages. General study results and limits: Strong correlation was found linking TCR beta diversity to naive T cell percentage.

Next came a second PCR, run for about 7 to 12 cycles, which used a sample-barcoded 5' primer along with a J-beta primer mix. TCRdb processed the 5' RACE reads anew with MiXCR; each CDR3 protein has one entry. The table includes 600,000 to 800,000 distinct CDR3 sequences, 20% to 25% detected once. This clonotype came up many times. Its target is unknown. The donors, all healthy, were Caucasians living in Russia, aged 6 to 90. Germline CDR1 and CDR2: SGHRS and YFSETQ. With 0 bases clipped from V and 7 bases from J, the junction kept 6 bases outside the gene matches. This CDR3 comprises 14 residues. The clonotype was recovered from a man between 70 and 80 years old in good health. J is TRBJ2-7 and V is TRBV5-1; 8 nucleotides agree with TRBD1. The sample was blood. In DNA, the CDR3 is TGCGCCAGCAGCTTGGGCCAGGGGGCACGGGAGCAGTACTTC. Residues: CASSLGQGAREQYF. Full variable domain (outside the CDR3, taken from reference TRBV5-1 and TRBJ2-7): KAGVTQTPRYLIKTRGQQVTLSCSPISGHRSVSWYQQTPGQGLQFLFEYFSETQRNKGNFPGRFSGRQFSNSRSEMNVSTLELGDSALYLCASSLGQGAREQYFGPGTRLTVT.